Shown below are 23 T cell receptor beta chains from a single sample sequenced in a study of blood T cell repertoires in COVID-19. Libraries were prepared by immunoSEQ multiplex PCR; TCRdb keeps only in-frame clonotypes and omits some of them. The data hold 200,000 to 300,000 clones, with 80% to 90% observed a single time. The sequenced material came from PBMCs or T cells enriched from blood (not recorded which). The receptors here all came from a woman aged 25 to 39 with acute COVID-19.

The rearrangement uses TRBV27 and TRBJ1-2; D is possibly TRBD1 (5 bases). In germline, CDR1 is MNHEY, CDR2 SMNVEV (reference sequence). The V gene lost 6 bases and the J gene lost 1 base, with 18 bases spanning the gap. This CDR3 is 16 amino acids long. The CDR3 reads CASSQLGGSYNYGYTF. Here the CDR3 DNA reads TGTGCCAGCAGCCAACTGGGGGGGTCGTATAACTATGGCTACACCTTC.

This sequence joins TRBV24-1 and TRBJ2-1; TRBD1 matches at 11 bases. CDR1 is KGHDR and CDR2 is SFDVKD in the germline V gene. V lost 3 bases and J lost 12; bases outside the gene matches: 9. The CDR3 loop spans 15 amino acids. CDR3 in amino acids: CATSDGQGATGGQFF. The CDR3 DNA reads TGTGCCACCAGTGATGGACAGGGGGCTACGGGGGGGCAGTTCTTC.

V usage is TRBV27 and J usage is TRBJ1-4, with D hard to call. Trimming took 6 bases from V and 7 from J, leaving 12 bases between them. Per the germline V gene, CDR1 is MNHEY and CDR2 is SMNVEV (reference sequence). CDR3 length: 13 amino acids. DNA for the CDR3: TGTGCCAGCAGCGCTCAGGTGTCTGAAAAACTGTTTTTT. Amino acid sequence: CASSAQVSEKLFF.

The chain couples TRBV3-1 (or the pseudogene TRBV3-2) to TRBJ2-7; D unclear. Trimming left V 3 bases short and J 2 bases short, with 8 bases between. This CDR3 comprises 13 residues. Germline loops: CDR1 LGHDT, CDR2 YNNKEL (reference sequence). Here the CDR3 reads CASSQGVAYEQYF. The CDR3 coding sequence is TGTGCCAGCAGCCAGGGCGTAGCCTACGAGCAGTACTTC.

The chain recombines TRBV4-1 with TRBJ1-2, with 8 bases fitting TRBD1. The ends lost 5 bases at V and 6 bases at J; junction bases unmatched: 5. The germline V gene has CDR1 MGHRA and CDR2 YSYEKL. This CDR3 region has 13 residues. CDR3: CASSYRGSDGYTF. CDR3 coding DNA: TGCGCCAGCAGCTACAGGGGGTCGGATGGCTACACCTTC.

V is TRBV7-9 and J is TRBJ1-1, with D maybe TRBD1 (6 bases). Trimming removed 5 bases at V and 2 bases at J, with 15 bases between. The CDR3 contains 15 residues. CDR1 is SEHNR, CDR2 FQNEAQ, per germline (reference sequence). The CDR3 reads CASSPRGRGNTEAFF. The CDR3 coding sequence is TGTGCCAGCAGCCCCAGGGGTCGTGGTAACACTGAAGCTTTCTTT.

The V and J genes are TRBV7-2 and TRBJ1-2; 7 nucleotides agree with TRBD1. Germline V CDR1 and CDR2: SGHTA, FQGNSA. With V trimmed by 5 bases and J by 7 bases, 13 bases remained unmatched. CDR3 size: 15 residues. The CDR3 loop is CASSTRQGVVLGYTF. As DNA, the CDR3 is TGTGCCAGCAGCACGCGACAGGGTGTTGTACTTGGCTACACCTTC.

This clone has just one count. The J gene is TRBJ1-5, the V gene TRBV19, with D hard to call. V gave up 6 bases and J gave up 9 bases, with 12 bases separating them. The CDR3 runs 12 residues. Germline-derived CDR1 and CDR2 are LNHDA and SQIVND (reference sequence). CDR3 protein: CASRDNKRPQHF. The CDR3 coding sequence is TGTGCCAGTAGAGACAACAAACGGCCCCAGCATTTT. Together with reference TRBV19 and TRBJ1-5, the CDR3 gives the full variable domain: DGGITQSPKYLFRKEGQNVTLSCEQNLNHDAMYWYRQDPGQGLRLIYYSQIVNDFQKGDIAEGYSVSREKKESFPLTVTSAQKNPTAFYLCASRDNKRPQHFGDGTRLSIL.

This clone occurred a few times. The chain recombines TRBV5-1 with TRBJ1-2; a possible D gene is TRBD1 (5 bases). Germline CDR1 reads SGHRS; CDR2 reads YFSETQ. CDR3 length: 14 amino acids. The V gene lost 5 bases and the J gene lost 3 bases, with 14 bases spanning the gap. CDR3 nucleotide sequence: TGCGCCAGCAGAGTTAAGGGGTCGGACTATGGCTACACCTTC. It specifies CASRVKGSDYGYTF.

The chain links TRBV30 to TRBJ1-1; D gene uncertain. Germline V gene sequence: CDR1 GTSNPN, CDR2 SVGIG (reference sequence). V shed 8 bases and J shed 3 bases, with 16 bases lying between them. The CDR3 contains 13 residues. CDR3 bases: TGTGCCGGAGAAAGGGAGAGGGACACTGAAGCTTTCTTT. It codes for CAGERERDTEAFF.

The chain joins TRBV6-2 or TRBV6-3 to TRBJ2-7; 8 bases are shared with TRBD2. The CDR3 length is 16 residues. CDR1 MNHEY and CDR2 SVGEGT come from the germline V gene. J gave up 3 bases and V 6 bases, and 13 bases lay outside the gene matches. The DNA for the CDR3 is TGTGCCAGCAGCCGGGGGGGACTCCAAAACGACTACGAGCAGTACTTC. Amino acids: CASSRGGLQNDYEQYF.

This chain connects TRBV5-1 to TRBJ1-2, with D tentatively TRBD1 (5 bases). V shed 5 bases and J shed 4 bases, with 18 bases lying between them. CDR1 and CDR2 (germline): SGHRS, YFSETQ. The CDR3 consists of 15 residues. This CDR3 reads CASRKDSGAIYGYTF. The DNA of the CDR3 is TGCGCCAGCAGAAAAGACAGTGGTGCAATCTATGGCTACACCTTC.

This sequence joins TRBV5-6 and TRBJ1-1, with D perhaps matching TRBD1 (6 bases). This CDR3 spans 14 amino acids. CDR1 and CDR2 from the germline V gene are SGHDT and YYEEEE. The V end was cut by 2 bases, the J end by 6 bases, with 14 bases between. The CDR3: CASSFTQGKAEAFF. For the CDR3, the DNA is TGTGCCAGCAGCTTTACCCAGGGGAAGGCTGAAGCTTTCTTT.

Of note for this clone: The junction departs from germline at one end; a sequencing error may be responsible. This chain connects TRBV7-7 to TRBJ1-1; 11 nucleotides line up with TRBD1. Looked up from germline, CDR1 is SSHAT and CDR2 is FNYEAQ (reference sequence). This CDR3 spans 15 amino acids. DNA of the CDR3: TGTGCTAGCAGCACCCGGACAGGGGGCTTGACTGAAGCTTTCTTT. It yields the protein CASSTRTGGLTEAFF.

The chain is built from TRBV27 and TRBJ1-1; D is possibly TRBD1 (5 bases). V gave up 0 bases and J gave up 8 bases, with 10 bases separating them. This CDR3 has 13 amino acids. Germline V gives CDR1 MNHEY, CDR2 SMNVEV (reference sequence). The CDR3 sequence: CASSLSAGLEAFF. In DNA, the CDR3 is TGTGCCAGCAGTTTATCAGCAGGGCTCGAAGCTTTCTTT.

V gene TRBV10-3 combines with J gene TRBJ1-5, with D possibly being TRBD1 (6 bases). V gave up 2 bases and J gave up 3 bases, with 20 bases separating them. CDR1 and CDR2 (germline): ENHRY, SYGVKD. This CDR3 contains 18 residues. The CDR3 region is CAISEPGEAGEYNQPQHF. DNA of the CDR3: TGTGCCATCAGTGAGCCCGGGGAAGCAGGGGAATACAATCAGCCCCAGCATTTT.

V and J are TRBV10-2 and TRBJ2-7; 9 bases are shared with TRBD2. With V trimmed by 7 bases and J by 2 bases, 6 bases remained unmatched. CDR3 length: 14 residues. Germline-derived CDR1 and CDR2 are WSHSY and SAAADI. CDR3 sequence: CASNKAGGTYEQYF. The CDR3 nucleotides are TGCGCCAGCAACAAAGCGGGGGGAACCTACGAGCAGTACTTC.

The rearrangement links TRBV18 to TRBJ1-2, with TRBD1 identical over 7 bases. Germline CDR1 and CDR2: KGHSH and LQKENI. The CDR3 length is 15 residues. The V and J ends lost 4 bases and 5 bases, in that order; junction bases with no gene match: 10. CDR3 sequence: CASSQQDRDPYGYTF. As DNA, the CDR3 is TGTGCCAGCTCACAGCAAGACAGGGACCCTTATGGCTACACCTTC.

V is TRBV14 and J is TRBJ2-7; D is unresolved. The V gene lost 3 bases and the J gene lost 0 bases, with 3 bases spanning the gap. CDR1 and CDR2 from the germline V gene are SGHDN and FVKESK. The CDR3 consists of 12 residues. The CDR3 DNA sequence: TGTGCCAGCAGCCAGAGCTCCTACGAGCAGTACTTC. It encodes CASSQSSYEQYF.

The table lists this clone with a count of one. This sample also contains other DNA sequences that code for the same CDR3. The CDR3 loop is CASSPTGGMVNTEAFF. CDR3 in DNA: TGTGCCAGCTCACCGACAGGGGGAATGGTAAACACTGAAGCTTTCTTT. The V and J genes are TRBV18 and TRBJ1-1; TRBD1 agrees at 9 bases. V lost 3 bases and J lost 2; bases outside the gene matches: 7. CDR1 is KGHSH and CDR2 is LQKENI in the germline V gene. The CDR3 is made up of 16 amino acids.

V and J are TRBV11-2 and TRBJ1-4; D might be TRBD1 (5 bases). CDR3 length: 13 residues. Germline CDR1 is SGHAT and CDR2 is FQNNGV. V was shortened by 7 bases and J by 5 bases, with 11 bases between the two germline ends. CDR3 in DNA: TGTGCCAGCAACGCGGGGGGGAATGAAAAACTGTTTTTT. It specifies CASNAGGNEKLFF.

This clone was counted a single time. This rearrangement joins TRBV19 to TRBJ1-1; unclear D gene. The germline V gene has CDR1 LNHDA and CDR2 SQIVND (reference sequence). CDR3 length equals 15 residues. Trimming pared 3 bases from V and 1 base from J, leaving 12 bases between. The DNA for the CDR3 is TGTGCCAGTAGTATTGAAGGAGCTACGAACACTGAAGCTTTCTTT. Its translation: CASSIEGATNTEAFF.

This clone has a count of ten or more. This chain uses TRBV4-2 with TRBJ1-6; a possible D gene is TRBD1 (6 bases). Germline loops: CDR1 LGHNA, CDR2 YNFKEQ. The CDR3 is 16 residues long. Trimming cost V 1 base and J 8 bases, with 15 bases left between them. The CDR3 bases are TGTGCCAGCAGCCAAGCTCTAGGGGGTATGGATTCACCCCTCCACTTT. Translated, it gives CASSQALGGMDSPLHF.